This entry concerns a single TCR beta chain. This sample stems from a study of cytomegalovirus exposure and HLA in healthy donors. The overall study: About 85 million unique TCR sequences came from HLA-typed donors in an early release.

The study ran its PCR with 60 Vbeta and 13 Jbeta primers. Clones were sequenced by immunoSEQ multiplex PCR, and TCRdb holds only the in-frame ones, with some missing. The data show 100,000 to 150,000 clones, with around four fifths seen just once and around 1.3% held by the top ten. At sampling all donors were nominally healthy, likely with unrecorded immune exposures. The CDR3 is 11 amino acids. The V end was cut by 6 bases, the J end by 6 bases, with 11 bases between. Germline lookup yields CDR1 SQVTM and CDR2 ANQGSEA. Sequencing was done on a sample of PBMCs. The V call is TRBV29-1, the J call TRBJ1-1; a possible D gene is TRBD1 (5 bases). This receptor was taken from a woman in her 40s in good health and CMV-seronegative. The CDR3 DNA is TGCAGCGTGCGGGACGTTTCTGAAGCTTTCTTT. Protein product: CSVRDVSEAFF.